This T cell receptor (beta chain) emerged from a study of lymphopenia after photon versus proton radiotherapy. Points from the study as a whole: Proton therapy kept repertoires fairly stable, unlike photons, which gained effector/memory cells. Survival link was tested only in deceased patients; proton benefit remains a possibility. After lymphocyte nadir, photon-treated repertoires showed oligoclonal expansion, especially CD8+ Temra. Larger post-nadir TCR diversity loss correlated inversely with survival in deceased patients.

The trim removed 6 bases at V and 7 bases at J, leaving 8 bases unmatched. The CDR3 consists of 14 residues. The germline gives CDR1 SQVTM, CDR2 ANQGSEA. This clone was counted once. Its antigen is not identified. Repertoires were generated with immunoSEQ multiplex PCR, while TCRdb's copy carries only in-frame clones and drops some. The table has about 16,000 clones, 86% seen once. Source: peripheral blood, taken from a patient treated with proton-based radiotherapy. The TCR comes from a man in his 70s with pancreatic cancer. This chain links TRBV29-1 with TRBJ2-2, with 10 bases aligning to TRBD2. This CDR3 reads CSVIAGGVGGELFF. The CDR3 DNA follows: TGCAGCGTAATAGCGGGGGGCGTAGGCGGGGAGCTGTTTTTT.